The present TCR beta chain was sequenced within a study of technical replicates of blood from several donors. Per germline, CDR1 KGHSH and CDR2 LQKENI. CDR3 length: 12 residues. Trimming cost V 3 bases and J 6 bases, with 5 bases left between them. Here immunoSEQ multiplex PCR was the method, and the copy in TCRdb shows in-frame clones only, minus some. The table shows 80,000 or so clones, with 94% occurring only once. The sequence was obtained from a human donor in good health. Sequencing input: T cells isolated from PBMCs. The V call is TRBV18, the J call TRBJ2-2; D is ambiguous. CDR3 loop: CASSPSSGELFF. The CDR3 nucleotides read TGTGCCAGCTCACCGTCATCCGGGGAGCTGTTTTTT. The full variable domain, with the rest looked up from reference TRBV18 and TRBJ2-2, is NAGVMQNPRHLVRRRGQEARLRCSPMKGHSHVYWYRQLPEEGLKFMVYLQKENIIDESGMPKERFSAEFPKEGPSILRIQQVVRGDSAAYFCASSPSSGELFFGEGSRLTVL.